The next 28 T cell receptor beta chains were all read from a single sample in a study of cytomegalovirus exposure and HLA in healthy donors. The PCR was carried out with 60 Vbeta primers and 13 Jbeta primers. Method: immunoSEQ multiplex PCR; TCRdb's copy keeps in-frame clones and lacks some. This table has under 100,000 clones, about three quarters appearing once. Specimen: PBMCs. These TCRs come from a boy younger than 18 in good health and CMV-seronegative.

This chain connects TRBV6-4 to TRBJ1-2; 7 positions agree with TRBD1. CDR1 and CDR2 from the germline V gene are MRHNA and SNTAGT. The J segment lost 8 bases and the V segment lost 5 bases, leaving 11 bases of the junction unmatched. The CDR3 contains 14 residues. The CDR3 region has the DNA TGTGCCAGCAGTACAAACAGGGGCTCGGGAGGCTACACCTTC. This translates into CASSTNRGSGGYTF.

This clone has only one observation. The chain is built from TRBV11-2 and TRBJ2-1, with D uncertain. V was shortened by 3 bases and J by 6 bases, with 12 bases between the two germline ends. Per germline, CDR1 SGHAT and CDR2 FQNNGV. This CDR3 is 14 amino acids long. CDR3: CASSFMGGRNEQFF. CDR3 bases: TGTGCCAGCAGCTTTATGGGTGGGCGCAATGAGCAGTTCTTC.

The chain carries TRBV7-8 and TRBJ2-4; TRBD1 matches at 7 bases. Germline V gene data show CDR1 as SGHVS and CDR2 as FQNEAQ. This CDR3 region has 17 residues. The J segment lost 0 bases and the V segment lost 5 bases, leaving 10 bases of the junction unmatched. The DNA for the CDR3 is TGTGCCAGCAGCGCTCTACGGACAGGAGTAGCCAAAAACATTCAGTACTTC. The encoded protein is CASSALRTGVAKNIQYF.

The chain uses TRBV5-1 and TRBJ2-7, with TRBD2 matching over 8 bases. Germline CDR1 SGHRS, CDR2 YFSETQ. The CDR3 loop spans 14 amino acids. With V trimmed by 2 bases and J by 2 bases, 3 bases remained unmatched. The CDR3 coding sequence is TGCGCCAGCAGCTTCGGGGGGGTTACCTACGAGCAGTACTTC. This codes for CASSFGGVTYEQYF.

This chain uses TRBV30 with TRBJ1-5; possible D gene TRBD1, 5 bases. CDR1 GTSNPN and CDR2 SVGIG come from the germline V gene (reference sequence). The CDR3 totals 13 residues. The V gene lost 2 bases and the J gene lost 5 bases, with 10 bases spanning the gap. The chain's CDR3 is CAWSTDRYQPQHF. For the CDR3, the DNA is TGTGCCTGGAGTACAGACAGATATCAGCCCCAGCATTTT.

The chain is built from TRBV29-1 and TRBJ2-3; 8 bases map to TRBD2. Germline CDR1 is SQVTM and CDR2 is ANQGSEA. The length of the CDR3 is 14 residues. V was clipped by 4 bases and J by 3 bases; unmatched bases: 6. This chain's CDR3 is CSVGSGSLTDTQYF. For the CDR3, the DNA is TGCAGCGTTGGGAGCGGGAGCCTGACAGATACGCAGTATTTT.

V and J are TRBV29-1 and TRBJ2-7; the match to TRBD2 covers 13 bases. The CDR3 extends over 15 amino acids. Germline V gene sequence: CDR1 SQVTM, CDR2 ANQGSEA. The trim removed 1 base at V and 0 bases at J, leaving 0 bases unmatched. The CDR3 is CSVEGLAGGSYEQYF. CDR3 nucleotide sequence: TGCAGCGTTGAAGGACTAGCGGGAGGCTCCTACGAGCAGTACTTC.

This clone was seen a handful of times. The rearrangement uses TRBV19 and TRBJ1-4; TRBD1 matches 7 bases. CDR1 and CDR2 from the germline V gene are LNHDA and SQIVND (reference sequence). Trimming cost V 2 bases and J 8 bases; bases outside gene matches: 5. The CDR3 covers 14 residues. The CDR3 sequence is CASSIQGDREKLFF. The CDR3, as DNA: TGTGCCAGTAGTATACAGGGGGATCGGGAAAAACTGTTTTTT.

The chain couples TRBV6-5 to TRBJ2-1, with 7 positions matching TRBD2. The ends lost 8 bases at V and 2 bases at J; junction bases unmatched: 6. Germline lookup yields CDR1 MNHEY and CDR2 SVGAGI. This CDR3 has 14 residues. The CDR3 sequence: CASRKSGAYNEQFF. The CDR3 DNA is TGTGCCAGCCGTAAAAGCGGGGCCTACAATGAGCAGTTCTTC.

The rearrangement links TRBV4-3 to TRBJ1-2; 8 bases are shared with TRBD1. The germline gives CDR1 LGHNA, CDR2 YSLEER. The trim removed 0 bases at V and 3 bases at J, leaving 3 bases unmatched. The CDR3 length is 15 residues. CDR3 protein: CASSQDRGHYYGYTF. The CDR3 nucleotides are TGCGCCAGCAGCCAAGACAGGGGGCATTACTATGGCTACACCTTC.

The V and J genes are TRBV4-3 and TRBJ1-2; no definite D call. Germline CDR1 and CDR2: LGHNA and YSLEER. Trimming took 1 base from V and 0 from J, leaving 6 bases between them. This CDR3 spans 14 amino acids. The CDR3 DNA reads as TGCGCCAGCAGCCAAGCCACAGCTAACTATGGCTACACCTTC. Translated: CASSQATANYGYTF.

V gene TRBV5-1 combines with J gene TRBJ1-1; no clear D gene. The length of the CDR3 is 15 residues. The germline CDR1 and CDR2 sequences are SGHRS and YFSETQ. V was pared by 2 bases and J by 1 base, with 12 bases between. The CDR3 protein is CASSFLGKGNTEAFF. The CDR3, as DNA: TGCGCCAGCAGCTTTCTCGGGAAAGGGAACACTGAAGCTTTCTTT. Full variable domain (remainder filled in from reference TRBV5-1 and TRBJ1-1): KAGVTQTPRYLIKTRGQQVTLSCSPISGHRSVSWYQQTPGQGLQFLFEYFSETQRNKGNFPGRFSGRQFSNSRSEMNVSTLELGDSALYLCASSFLGKGNTEAFFGQGTRLTVV.

This clone was seen a single time. The genes are TRBV6-5 and TRBJ1-4, with a tentative D call TRBD1 (5 bases). The CDR3 is 13 residues long. From germline, CDR1 is MNHEY and CDR2 SVGAGI. Deletions cut 11 bases from V and 8 bases from J, with 18 bases between. The chain's CDR3 is CAAGGSVSEKLFF. The CDR3 DNA reads TGTGCCGCGGGGGGAAGCGTGTCAGAAAAACTGTTTTTT.

The V gene is TRBV27, the J gene TRBJ2-7; 8 nucleotides line up with TRBD2. The CDR3 has 15 amino acids. Germline V gives CDR1 MNHEY, CDR2 SMNVEV (reference sequence). V lost 7 bases to trimming and J lost 4 bases; unmatched junction nucleotides: 12. In nucleotides, the CDR3 is TGTGCCAGCAAATTGGGGGCGGGGGGCGGATACGAGCAGTACTTC. As protein: CASKLGAGGGYEQYF.

The rearrangement links TRBV9 to TRBJ1-2; 10 nucleotides align to TRBD1. Germline CDR1 SGDLS, CDR2 YYNGEE. The CDR3 runs to 15 residues. The ends lost 4 bases at V and 2 bases at J; junction bases unmatched: 5. CDR3 residues: CASSQGQGGNYGYTF. The DNA for the CDR3 is TGTGCCAGCAGCCAAGGACAGGGGGGGAACTATGGCTACACCTTC.

V is TRBV7-2 and J is TRBJ2-7; D gene uncertain. The CDR3 runs 13 residues. Germline lookup yields CDR1 SGHTA and CDR2 FQGNSA. V gave up 1 base and J gave up 6 bases, with 10 bases separating them. As DNA, the CDR3 is TGTGCCAGCAGCTTAGTCCCCACGGGCGAGCAGTACTTC. This sequence encodes CASSLVPTGEQYF.

V gene TRBV29-1 combines with J gene TRBJ2-1, with 11 bases fitting TRBD2. V shed 4 bases, J shed 3 bases, and the junction held 2 bases outside the gene matches. The CDR3 sequence is 14 residues long. The V gene's germline CDR1 is SQVTM and CDR2 ANQGSEA. CDR3 bases: TGCAGCGTTGCCGGGACTAGCGGCTACAATGAGCAGTTCTTC. It codes for CSVAGTSGYNEQFF.

The chain recombines TRBV7-9 with TRBJ1-6; 9 bases are a match to TRBD1. Germline CDR1 and CDR2: SEHNR and FQNEAQ (reference sequence). V was pared by 4 bases and J by 10 bases, with 11 bases of the junction left unmatched. This CDR3 is 16 amino acids long. The CDR3 DNA follows: TGTGCCAGCAGCTCGGACAGGGGTACGGGGGTCTCACCCCTCCACTTT. As protein: CASSSDRGTGVSPLHF.

The chain has TRBV2 and TRBJ1-1, with D maybe TRBD1 (5 bases). From germline, CDR1 is SNHLY and CDR2 FYNNEI. V lost 8 bases and J 2 bases, leaving 6 bases between the germline ends. This CDR3 contains 11 residues. The CDR3 DNA sequence: TGTGCCAGCCAGGGTAACACTGAAGCTTTCTTT. Its translation is CASQGNTEAFF.

This chain uses TRBV7-8 with TRBJ2-7; D perhaps matches TRBD1 (6 bases). Germline V gives CDR1 SGHVS, CDR2 FQNEAQ. The V and J ends lost 5 bases and 2 bases respectively, with 25 bases between them. The CDR3 is 18 amino acids. The CDR3 is CASSPGPYTGHRTYEQYF. CDR3 coding DNA: TGTGCCAGCAGCCCCGGACCCTACACGGGACACCGTACCTACGAGCAGTACTTC. The full variable domain, its missing parts supplied by reference TRBV7-8 and TRBJ2-7, is GAGVSQSPRYKVAKRGQDVALRCDPISGHVSLFWYQQALGQGPEFLTYFQNEAQLDKSGLPSDRFFAERPEGSVSTLKIQRTQQEDSAVYLCASSPGPYTGHRTYEQYFGPGTRLTVT.

The CDR3 DNA reads as TGTGCCAGCAGCTTATTGGTAGGACAGGGGGCTGAAGCTTTCTTT. Encoded protein: CASSLLVGQGAEAFF. The rearrangement joins TRBV7-9 to TRBJ1-1; 10 nucleotides match TRBD1. Germline trimming cut 2 bases from V and 6 bases from J; bases unmatched to any gene: 6. The CDR3 is 15 residues long. Germline lookup yields CDR1 SEHNR and CDR2 FQNEAQ (reference sequence).

This clone was counted a few times. The genes are TRBV4-3 and TRBJ2-1; 7 bases fit TRBD2. Per germline, CDR1 LGHNA and CDR2 YSLEER. The CDR3 loop spans 12 amino acids. The V gene end was trimmed by 1 base and the J gene end by 9 bases; junction bases not matched to a gene: 0. This CDR3 is CASSQAGGEQFF. In DNA, the CDR3 is TGCGCCAGCAGCCAAGCGGGGGGTGAGCAGTTCTTC.

The chain uses TRBV27 and TRBJ1-5; 8 bases agree with TRBD1. V shed 5 bases and J 4 bases; nucleotides not matched to a gene: 4. The CDR3 sequence is 14 residues long. The germline V gene encodes CDR1 MNHEY and CDR2 SMNVEV (reference sequence). CDR3 sequence: CASSHRGKNQPQHF. The CDR3 nucleotides are TGTGCCAGCAGTCACAGGGGGAAGAATCAGCCCCAGCATTTT.

The rearrangement links TRBV25-1 to TRBJ1-2; D unresolved. CDR1 is MGHDK and CDR2 is SYGVNS in the germline V gene. The CDR3 runs to 15 residues. V was trimmed by 1 base and J by 3 bases, leaving 12 bases between them. The CDR3 DNA sequence: TGTGCCAGCAGTGAATTGATAGGGAGAGACTATGGCTACACCTTC. Protein product: CASSELIGRDYGYTF.

V gene TRBV6-1 combines with J gene TRBJ1-5, with 7 bases aligning to TRBD1. The V segment lost 0 bases and the J segment 7 bases; nucleotides outside the gene matches: 6. Germline CDR1 and CDR2: MNHNS and SASEGT. The CDR3 covers 15 residues. The DNA for the CDR3 is TGTGCCAGCAGTGAAGCCAGGGGGGCAGCGCAGCCCCAGCATTTT. The encoded protein is CASSEARGAAQPQHF.

This clone was detected only a few times. This likely reflects a read error, since a far larger clone is one base away. A read error is likely, as this CDR3 ends without the conserved phenylalanine or tryptophan. The rearrangement links TRBV4-1 to TRBJ1-5, with TRBD1 matching 7 bases. The CDR3 is made up of 15 amino acids. Trimming at V came to 2 bases and at J to 3 bases, leaving 4 bases not matched to a gene. Germline CDR1 and CDR2: MGHRA and YSYEKL. The CDR3 spells CASSQTGDSNQPQHV. Written as DNA, the CDR3 is TGCGCCAGCAGCCAAACAGGGGATTCCAATCAGCCCCAGCATGTT.

This sequence joins TRBV19 and TRBJ1-6; unclear D gene. Germline CDR1 reads LNHDA; CDR2 reads SQIVND (reference sequence). The CDR3 runs 13 residues. V gave up 4 bases and J gave up 7 bases, with 8 bases separating them. The CDR3 DNA follows: TGTGCCAGTAGTAACTCAGGAAATTCACCCCTCCACTTT. Amino acid sequence: CASSNSGNSPLHF.

V usage is TRBV7-6 and J usage is TRBJ1-4, with no clear D. This CDR3 region has 13 residues. Germline CDR1 and CDR2: SGHVS and FNYEAQ. V lost 5 bases and J lost 5, with 9 bases in between. CDR3 protein: CASSLSGNEKLFF. In DNA, the CDR3 is TGTGCCAGCAGCCTCTCGGGGAATGAAAAACTGTTTTTT.